This T cell receptor beta chain was captured by sequencing in a study of spatial heterogeneity in lung cancer. Study-level background: Unique TCR and UMI combinations averaged more than ten appearances each in raw reads. Regarding the study as a whole: There were more appearances of ubiquitous expanded tumor TCRs in blood at resection than at follow-up.

Time point noted: blood at routine non-recurrence follow-up after resection. Tumor, nontumor lung or frozen PBMC supplied whole RNA, sequenced without sorting. Germline V lookup: CDR1 SGDLS, CDR2 YYNGEE. Trimming left V 0 bases short and J 7 bases short, with 14 bases between. The CDR3 has 15 residues. To note about this clonotype: What it binds is unknown.

Individually, TCR cDNA molecules were each labelled with a unique molecular identifier. TCRdb reprocessed the 5' RACE reads with MiXCR, giving one entry per CDR3 protein. The data hold some 41,000 distinct CDR3 sequences, with 20% to 25% observed a single time. The J gene is TRBJ2-1, the V gene TRBV9, with D possibly TRBD2 on 5 matching bases. Here the sequenced sample was PBMCs, taken at follow-up. The TCR originated in a female donor with early-stage non-small cell lung cancer. CDR3 in DNA: TGTGCCAGCAGCGTAGAAGGCGGACTTGGGAATGAGCAGTTCTTC. Amino acid sequence: CASSVEGGLGNEQFF.